The 30 T cell receptor beta chains reported below all come from one sample, sequenced in a study of long-term antiretroviral therapy in people with HIV. They ran version v3.0 of the immunoSEQ assay at survey level. TCRdb's copy holds only in-frame clones and misses some; the assay was immunoSEQ multiplex PCR. This sample carries 20,000 to 25,000 clones, about 85% of them seen once, and the ten largest clones take roughly 3.9%. The sample here was unsorted PBMCs, taken around 4 years after starting antiretroviral therapy. Receptors were obtained from a man younger than 35 with HIV.

The chain employs TRBV5-1 and TRBJ1-1, with no clear D. V was pared by 2 bases and J by 1 base, with 9 bases between. CDR3 length: 14 amino acids. Germline V gene sequence: CDR1 SGHRS, CDR2 YFSETQ. The CDR3 reads CASSLQATNTEAFF. The DNA of the CDR3 is TGCGCCAGCAGCTTACAAGCCACGAACACTGAAGCTTTCTTT.

The V gene is TRBV5-1, the J gene TRBJ2-2, with TRBD1 matching over 8 bases. CDR1 is SGHRS and CDR2 is YFSETQ in the germline V gene. The CDR3 is 15 amino acids. Trimming removed 0 bases from V and 7 bases from J; junction bases left unmatched: 5. CDR3 DNA: TGCGCCAGCAGCTTGGAGCAGGGGGCGAACGGGGAGCTGTTTTTT. It encodes CASSLEQGANGELFF.

The chain joins TRBV5-5 to TRBJ1-6; 7 positions agree with TRBD1. The CDR3 spans 15 residues. With V trimmed by 1 base and J by 2 bases, 0 bases remained unmatched. CDR1 and CDR2 from the germline V gene are SGHKS and YYEKEE (reference sequence). This CDR3 is CASSLTGAYNSPLHF. CDR3 coding DNA: TGTGCCAGCAGCTTGACAGGGGCCTATAATTCACCCCTCCACTTT.

The CDR3 DNA reads as TGCGCCAGCAGCCCCGGACGGTTTGATGGCTACACCTTC. Its protein product is CASSPGRFDGYTF. V and J are TRBV5-1 and TRBJ1-2; D uncertain. CDR1 is SGHRS and CDR2 is YFSETQ in the germline V gene. This CDR3 has 13 amino acids. The V end lost 4 bases, the J end lost 6 bases, and 13 bases lay between the germline ends.

The chain carries TRBV5-1 and TRBJ2-7; D possibly corresponds to TRBD2 (6 bases). Trimming took 1 base from V and 5 from J, leaving 10 bases between them. Germline V gene sequence: CDR1 SGHRS, CDR2 YFSETQ. CDR3 length equals 13 residues. The CDR3 protein is CASSLWGGNEQYF. DNA of the CDR3: TGCGCCAGCAGCTTGTGGGGCGGGAACGAGCAGTACTTC.

This rearrangement joins TRBV6-1 to TRBJ2-5; D uncertain. The germline V gene has CDR1 MNHNS and CDR2 SASEGT. CDR3 length: 15 residues. Trimming left V 2 bases short and J 5 bases short, with 15 bases between. The DNA of the CDR3 is TGTGCCAGCAGTGAAACCCGGGCCCCCGGGGAGACCCAGTACTTC. As protein: CASSETRAPGETQYF.

The table lists this clone with a count of one. The rearrangement links TRBV5-1 to TRBJ2-2; D unresolved. The CDR3 length is 13 residues. Trimming removed 2 bases from V and 5 bases from J, with 7 bases in between. Germline V gene data show CDR1 as SGHRS and CDR2 as YFSETQ. The CDR3 bases are TGCGCCAGCAGCTTTGGGTTGACCGGGGAGCTGTTTTTT. This translates into CASSFGLTGELFF.

The V call is TRBV4-2, the J call TRBJ1-5, with 7 bases that match TRBD1. Trimming took 2 bases from V and 14 from J; bases not matched to a gene: 9. Germline V lookup: CDR1 LGHNA, CDR2 YNFKEQ. This CDR3 is 13 amino acids long. CDR3 loop: CASSQTLQGGEHF. The DNA for the CDR3 is TGTGCCAGCAGCCAAACCCTCCAGGGGGGCGAGCATTTT.

This chain links TRBV11-2 with TRBJ2-3; a weak D match, TRBD1 (5 bases). Trimming took 1 base from V and 5 from J, leaving 16 bases between them. The CDR3 loop spans 16 amino acids. Germline V lookup: CDR1 SGHAT, CDR2 FQNNGV. The CDR3 nucleotides are TGTGCCAGCAGCTTAGTAGCACCGTCAAGGGGAGATACGCAGTATTTT. This codes for CASSLVAPSRGDTQYF.

The chain recombines TRBV28 with TRBJ1-5; D is perhaps TRBD1 (5 bases). CDR1 is MDHEN and CDR2 is SYDVKM in the germline V gene. V dropped 6 bases and J dropped 4 bases, with 13 bases sitting between them. This CDR3 is 14 amino acids long. Written as DNA, the CDR3 is TGTGCCAGCAGACGAGCGGGGGGGAATCAGCCCCAGCATTTT. Its protein product is CASRRAGGNQPQHF.

The chain's CDR3 is CASSTTPGNTEAFF. CDR3 nucleotides: TGTGCCAGTAGTACTACTCCAGGGAACACTGAAGCTTTCTTT. The chain joins TRBV19 to TRBJ1-1; D not resolved. Germline CDR1 and CDR2: LNHDA and SQIVND (reference sequence). This CDR3 has 14 residues. The V and J ends lost 4 bases and 1 base respectively, with 10 bases between them.

This chain uses TRBV30 with TRBJ1-1; D gene unclear. This CDR3 spans 12 amino acids. Germline assignment: CDR1 GTSNPN and CDR2 SVGIG (reference sequence). Trimming left V 2 bases short and J 1 base short, with 5 bases between. The CDR3 coding sequence is TGTGCCTGGAGTAGAACGAACACTGAAGCTTTCTTT. Its translation is CAWSRTNTEAFF.

The J gene is TRBJ2-6, the V gene TRBV2, with unresolved D. The CDR3 extends over 15 amino acids. The ends were cut back, 4 bases at V and 1 base at J, with 8 bases in the middle. Germline CDR1 and CDR2: SNHLY and FYNNEI. CDR3 DNA: TGTGCCAGCAGTGCCGATAGATCTGGGGCCAACGTCCTGACTTTC. This encodes CASSADRSGANVLTF.

This clone was observed a few times. This sequence joins TRBV18 and TRBJ1-2, with TRBD1 matching 7 bases. V was pared by 4 bases and J by 4 bases, with 9 bases of the junction left unmatched. The CDR3 is 15 residues long. From germline, CDR1 is KGHSH and CDR2 LQKENI. Written as DNA, the CDR3 is TGTGCCAGCTCACTCGTCACAGGGGACTTCTATGGCTACACCTTC. This codes for CASSLVTGDFYGYTF.

The V gene is TRBV5-4, the J gene TRBJ2-5; 14 bases are a match to TRBD2. Germline V lookup: CDR1 SGHNT, CDR2 YYREEE (reference sequence). The CDR3 loop spans 16 amino acids. V shed 3 bases, J shed 4 bases, and the junction held 5 bases outside the gene matches. The CDR3 protein is CASSSTSGGAGETQYF. The CDR3 DNA reads TGTGCCAGCAGCTCGACTAGCGGGGGGGCAGGAGAGACCCAGTACTTC.

This clone was counted a few times. The chain has TRBV7-2 and TRBJ2-7; 11 bases match TRBD2. Germline values: CDR1 SGHTA, CDR2 FQGNSA. The CDR3 has 15 amino acids. Trimming took 4 bases from V and 2 from J; bases not matched to a gene: 4. This CDR3 reads CASSSLAGVTYEQYF. The CDR3 region has the DNA TGTGCCAGCAGCTCACTAGCGGGGGTAACCTACGAGCAGTACTTC.

The chain couples TRBV27 to TRBJ2-5, with 9 bases fitting TRBD1. The germline V gene encodes CDR1 MNHEY and CDR2 SMNVEV (reference sequence). The J segment lost 4 bases and the V segment lost 5 bases, leaving 5 bases of the junction unmatched. CDR3 length equals 14 residues. For the CDR3, the DNA is TGTGCCAGCAGTCTCCTACAGGGGGCAGAGACCCAGTACTTC. This codes for CASSLLQGAETQYF.

This chain joins TRBV9 and TRBJ1-1; D not certain. Germline V gene data show CDR1 as SGDLS and CDR2 as YYNGEE. This CDR3 has 13 residues. Between the trimmed V and J ends, which lost 1 base and 3 bases, there was a span of 7 bases. As DNA, the CDR3 is TGTGCCAGCAGCGTACAGACCCACACTGAAGCTTTCTTT. Encoded protein: CASSVQTHTEAFF.

The rearrangement uses TRBV21-1 and TRBJ1-6. TRBV21-1 corresponds to a pseudogene. The CDR3 length is 18 residues. CDR3 nucleotide sequence: TGTGCCAGCAGCAGGGGGGTAGTCTATTGCGAGGATAATTCACCCCTCCACTTT. Translated: CASSRGVVYCEDNSPLHF.

The chain has TRBV6-5 and TRBJ1-5; TRBD1 matches at 8 bases. The CDR3 consists of 14 residues. Germline V gene sequence: CDR1 MNHEY, CDR2 SVGAGI. The J segment lost 3 bases and the V segment lost 6 bases, leaving 4 bases of the junction unmatched. The CDR3 loop reads CASRLDRDNQPQHF. CDR3 DNA: TGTGCCAGCAGACTGGACAGGGACAATCAGCCCCAGCATTTT.

The V gene is TRBV6-5, the J gene TRBJ2-7; 7 bases map to TRBD1. Trimming removed 6 bases from V and 7 bases from J; junction bases left unmatched: 12. Germline CDR1 reads MNHEY; CDR2 reads SVGAGI. The CDR3 contains 14 residues. DNA for the CDR3: TGTGCCAGCAGAGCCGGACAGGTCCTACGGGAGCAGTACTTC. As protein: CASRAGQVLREQYF.

The V gene is TRBV5-1, the J gene TRBJ2-7; D possibly corresponds to TRBD2 (6 bases). V was trimmed by 3 bases and J by 0 bases, leaving 16 bases between them. CDR1 and CDR2 (germline): SGHRS, YFSETQ. The CDR3 runs 16 residues. The CDR3 coding sequence is TGCGCCAGCAGCTGGGGCGGGACGTCTAGCTCCTACGAGCAGTACTTC. Amino acids: CASSWGGTSSSYEQYF.

The CDR3 sequence is CASMTQAGGYTF. The CDR3 DNA is TGTGCCAGCATGACTCAGGCGGGGGGCTACACCTTC. The gene calls are TRBV6-5 and TRBJ1-2, with D unclear. From germline, CDR1 is MNHEY and CDR2 SVGAGI. The length of the CDR3 is 12 residues. V shed 7 bases and J shed 8 bases, with 14 bases lying between them.

V gene TRBV6-4 combines with J gene TRBJ1-2; a weak D match, TRBD1 (5 bases). CDR1 is MRHNA and CDR2 is SNTAGT in the germline V gene. V dropped 4 bases and J dropped 1 base, with 13 bases sitting between them. The CDR3 contains 15 residues. This CDR3 is CASSVGGGGNYGYTF. The CDR3 coding sequence is TGTGCCAGCAGTGTCGGGGGAGGTGGTAACTATGGCTACACCTTC.

The J gene is TRBJ1-1, the V gene TRBV5-1; 7 nucleotides match TRBD1. CDR1 is SGHRS and CDR2 is YFSETQ in the germline V gene. Trimming took 2 bases from V and 1 from J; bases not matched to a gene: 5. The CDR3 totals 15 residues. The CDR3 sequence: CASSFFDRENTEAFF. The CDR3 DNA reads as TGCGCCAGCAGCTTTTTCGACAGGGAGAACACTGAAGCTTTCTTT. Based on the CDR3 plus reference TRBV5-1 and TRBJ1-1, the full variable domain is KAGVTQTPRYLIKTRGQQVTLSCSPISGHRSVSWYQQTPGQGLQFLFEYFSETQRNKGNFPGRFSGRQFSNSRSEMNVSTLELGDSALYLCASSFFDRENTEAFFGQGTRLTVV.

This chain links TRBV10-3 with TRBJ1-2, with no clear D. This CDR3 comprises 14 residues. The V and J ends lost 0 bases and 4 bases respectively, with 9 bases between them. Germline loops: CDR1 ENHRY, CDR2 SYGVKD. The CDR3 sequence is CAISESSDRYGYTF. CDR3 coding DNA: TGTGCCATCAGTGAGTCGAGTGACCGCTATGGCTACACCTTC.

This clone was recorded once. The gene calls are TRBV29-1 and TRBJ2-5, with TRBD1 identical over 7 bases. Germline CDR1 is SQVTM and CDR2 is ANQGSEA. J gave up 1 base and V 6 bases, and 11 bases lay outside the gene matches. This CDR3 contains 15 residues. CDR3 bases: TGCAGCGTCGCAAGGGGGCAGGGGGTCCAAGAGACCCAGTACTTC. It translates to CSVARGQGVQETQYF.

The chain is built from TRBV11-2 and TRBJ1-3; no reliable D call. Germline V gene data show CDR1 as SGHAT and CDR2 as FQNNGV. The CDR3 has 14 amino acids. V was cut by 5 bases and J by 4 bases, with 12 bases left in between. The CDR3 sequence is CASSPEEKGNTIYF. The CDR3 region has the DNA TGTGCCAGCAGCCCCGAGGAAAAAGGAAACACCATATATTTT. The whole variable domain, filled in from reference TRBV11-2 and TRBJ1-3, reads EAGVAQSPRYKIIEKRQSVAFWCNPISGHATLYWYQQILGQGPKLLIQFQNNGVVDDSQLPKDRFSAERLKGVDSTLKIQPAKLEDSAVYLCASSPEEKGNTIYFGEGSWLTVV.

The CDR3 reads CATSTPMGPQHF. The CDR3 coding sequence is TGTGCCACCAGCACCCCCATGGGCCCCCAGCATTTT. J is TRBJ1-5 and V is TRBV15; D unclear. Germline-derived CDR1 and CDR2 are LNHNV and YYDKDF (reference sequence). Between the trimmed V and J ends, which lost 4 bases and 10 bases, there was a span of 11 bases. This CDR3 is 12 amino acids long.

As for this clone: Different DNA sequences within this sample yield the same CDR3. The rearrangement joins TRBV10-1 to TRBJ2-3; D gene unclear. The germline V gene encodes CDR1 WNHNN and CDR2 SYGVQD (reference sequence). V was pared by 5 bases and J by 0 bases, with 3 bases between. This CDR3 region has 12 residues. CDR3 in amino acids: CASSYSTDTQYF. The CDR3 DNA follows: TGCGCCAGCAGTTACAGCACAGATACGCAGTATTTT.